The clone carrying this T cell receptor beta chain was seen repeatedly, ten times or more. The antigen remains undetermined. Drawing of peripheral blood yielded about 9.8 milliliters from each donor. The V segment lost 6 bases and the J segment 5 bases; nucleotides outside the gene matches: 3. Germline CDR1 reads DFQATT; CDR2 reads SNEGSKA (reference sequence). This CDR3 is 13 amino acids long. The entry originates in a study of blood T cells in healthy people across ages. Findings of the study overall: Greater diversity and more naive CD4+ cells were seen in long-lived donors than in aged donors. Naive T cell percentage by flow cytometry tracked strongly with beta diversity.

It was with a sample-barcoded 5' primer and a J-beta primer mix that a second PCR of about 7 to 12 cycles was run. CDR3-containing paired-end reads numbering at least 2.5 million came from each sample. TCRdb used MiXCR to reprocess the 5' RACE reads, holding one entry per CDR3 protein. The data contain roughly 570,000 distinct CDR3 sequences, roughly 29% of them singletons. The chain is built from TRBV20-1 and TRBJ1-4; 10 bases agree with TRBD1. Sequenced input: blood. The clonotype was recovered from a woman in her seventies in good health. The CDR3 is CSAGDRGNEKLFF. The CDR3 nucleotides are TGCAGTGCCGGGGACAGGGGAAATGAAAAACTGTTTTTT.